These 20 T cell receptor beta chains originate from one sample sequenced in a study of blood T cell repertoires in COVID-19 (dated by TCRdb to 2019 to 2021). Library construction relied on the immunoSEQ multiplex PCR assay. TCRdb holds this immuneACCESS table with in-frame rearrangements only. Some clones are missing; in checked studies, unresolved V genes explain under half, and the rest has no known cause. The sample table records 40,000 to 55,000 clones; 90% of these occur just once. Together, the top ten hold 4.5% to 7% of the sample. The sequenced sample consisted of peripheral blood. Source of these receptors: a human donor in a cohort sampled during active COVID-19.

The chain links TRBV27 to TRBJ2-7; 7 nucleotides match TRBD2. Germline loops: CDR1 MNHEY, CDR2 SMNVEV (reference sequence). V was pared by 3 bases and J by 3 bases, with 2 bases of the junction left unmatched. This CDR3 has 13 amino acids. The CDR3: CASSFASGYEQYF. The CDR3 nucleotides read TGTGCCAGCAGTTTCGCTAGCGGCTACGAGCAGTACTTC.

The chain has TRBV27 and TRBJ1-2, with D perhaps TRBD1 (5 bases). The germline V gene encodes CDR1 MNHEY and CDR2 SMNVEV (reference sequence). The CDR3 consists of 18 residues. V dropped 5 bases and J dropped 0 bases, with 22 bases sitting between them. The CDR3 protein is CASSPIKGSAGPNYGYTF. In DNA, the CDR3 is TGTGCCAGCAGTCCAATTAAGGGGTCGGCCGGTCCTAACTATGGCTACACCTTC.

The chain combines TRBV25-1 with TRBJ2-2, with D maybe TRBD2 (6 bases). Germline CDR1 reads MGHDK; CDR2 reads SYGVNS. The CDR3 contains 13 residues. V lost 8 bases, J lost 2 bases, and 9 bases lay in between. The CDR3 sequence: CASRGLNTGELFF. Here the CDR3 DNA reads TGTGCCAGCCGGGGACTTAACACCGGGGAGCTGTTTTTT.

The table lists this clone with a few counts. The chain carries TRBV6-5 and TRBJ1-3, with 8 bases matching TRBD1. This CDR3 contains 15 residues. The junction had 2 bases not matched to a gene; V was cut back by 2 bases and J by 2 bases. The V gene's germline CDR1 is MNHEY and CDR2 SVGAGI. This chain's CDR3 is CASSYEQGAGNTIYF. The DNA for the CDR3 is TGTGCCAGCAGTTACGAACAGGGGGCTGGAAACACCATATATTTT.

The rearrangement links TRBV5-1 to TRBJ2-5, with 12 nucleotides matching TRBD2. The CDR3 runs 16 residues. Losses at the gene ends were 4 bases for V and 5 bases for J; bases not matched to a gene: 9. Germline V lookup: CDR1 SGHRS, CDR2 YFSETQ. The DNA of the CDR3 is TGCGCCAGCAGCCTCGGGACTAGCGGGTCTTCGGAGACCCAGTACTTC. It yields the protein CASSLGTSGSSETQYF.

The CDR3 nucleotides are TGTGCCAGCAGTGACGGGACTAGCGGGGGGACAGATACGCAGTATTTT. Amino acids: CASSDGTSGGTDTQYF. The chain couples TRBV6-4 to TRBJ2-3, with TRBD2 matching over 15 bases. CDR3 length equals 16 residues. Losses at the gene ends were 2 bases for V and 3 bases for J; bases not matched to a gene: 0. In germline, CDR1 is MRHNA, CDR2 SNTAGT.

The chain combines TRBV9 with TRBJ2-7; a possible D gene is TRBD1 (5 bases). The V gene lost 0 bases and the J gene lost 7 bases, with 11 bases spanning the gap. This CDR3 spans 13 amino acids. CDR1 SGDLS and CDR2 YYNGEE come from the germline V gene. The CDR3, as DNA: TGTGCCAGCAGCGTAGAATTTAGGGGAGAGCAGTACTTC. It encodes CASSVEFRGEQYF.

This sequence joins TRBV6-1 and TRBJ1-5; TRBD1 matches 10 bases. Trimming took 2 bases from V and 6 from J; bases not matched to a gene: 4. This CDR3 is built from 15 residues. Per germline, CDR1 MNHNS and CDR2 SASEGT. The chain's CDR3 is CASSEYRTGGQPQHF. The CDR3 DNA follows: TGTGCCAGCAGTGAATATCGGACAGGGGGTCAGCCCCAGCATTTT.

CDR3 DNA sequence: TGTGCCAGCAGCTTAGCGGGAGACTGGTACGAGCAGTACTTC. Its translation is CASSLAGDWYEQYF. V and J are TRBV27 and TRBJ2-7; 9 bases are shared with TRBD2. The V segment lost 6 bases and the J segment 4 bases; nucleotides outside the gene matches: 7. The CDR3 is 14 residues long. CDR1 and CDR2 (germline): MNHEY, SMNVEV (reference sequence).

The chain's CDR3 is CASSKEAGLPLDTQYF. CDR3 in DNA: TGTGCCAGCAGCAAAGAGGCGGGACTGCCCCTCGATACGCAGTATTTT. V and J are TRBV21-1 and TRBJ2-3; the table's D gene call, TRBD2, was not cross checked with the DNA. TRBV21-1 is given as a pseudogene. The CDR3 is 16 amino acids.

This clone has more than one count but fewer than ten. The rearrangement links TRBV2 to TRBJ1-6; 11 nucleotides agree with TRBD1. The CDR3 has 16 amino acids. The junction had 11 bases not matched to a gene; V was cut back by 3 bases and J by 13 bases. Germline loops: CDR1 SNHLY, CDR2 FYNNEI. The CDR3 spells CASSDFGQGAGDPLHF. In nucleotides, the CDR3 is TGTGCCAGCAGTGATTTTGGACAGGGGGCAGGTGATCCCCTCCACTTT.

This sequence joins TRBV5-1 and TRBJ2-3, with 11 bases identical to TRBD2. The junction had 6 bases not matched to a gene; V was cut back by 7 bases and J by 2 bases. The germline gives CDR1 SGHRS, CDR2 YFSETQ. The CDR3 is made up of 15 amino acids. This CDR3 is CASWPGLAVTDTQYF. In nucleotides, the CDR3 is TGCGCCAGCTGGCCGGGACTAGCGGTCACAGATACGCAGTATTTT. Drawing the rest from reference TRBV5-1 and TRBJ2-3, the complete variable domain is KAGVTQTPRYLIKTRGQQVTLSCSPISGHRSVSWYQQTPGQGLQFLFEYFSETQRNKGNFPGRFSGRQFSNSRSEMNVSTLELGDSALYLCASWPGLAVTDTQYFGPGTRLTVL.

The chain combines TRBV9 with TRBJ1-6; TRBD1 agrees at 7 bases. Germline lookup yields CDR1 SGDLS and CDR2 YYNGEE. This CDR3 has 13 amino acids. With V trimmed by 4 bases and J by 10 bases, 5 bases remained unmatched. CDR3 sequence: CASSITGESPLHF. Written as DNA, the CDR3 is TGTGCCAGCAGCATTACAGGGGAATCACCCCTCCACTTT.

The chain joins TRBV19 to TRBJ2-7, with a tentative D call TRBD2 (6 bases). This CDR3 has 15 amino acids. Between the trimmed V and J ends, which lost 6 bases and 3 bases, there was a span of 18 bases. CDR1 is LNHDA and CDR2 is SQIVND in the germline V gene (reference sequence). For the CDR3, the DNA is TGTGCCAGTAGCAAAACCGGACTACGTATCTACGAGCAGTACTTC. It codes for CASSKTGLRIYEQYF.

The gene calls are TRBV6-5 and TRBJ1-5; 9 bases are shared with TRBD1. The germline CDR1 and CDR2 sequences are MNHEY and SVGAGI. This CDR3 has 15 residues. The J segment lost 4 bases and the V segment lost 5 bases, leaving 6 bases of the junction unmatched. The CDR3 reads CASSPAGTGNQPQHF. The CDR3 bases are TGTGCCAGCAGTCCGGCCGGGACAGGGAATCAGCCCCAGCATTTT.

The chain combines TRBV19 with TRBJ2-1; 9 bases are a match to TRBD2. Trimming removed 6 bases from V and 8 bases from J; junction bases left unmatched: 14. From germline, CDR1 is LNHDA and CDR2 SQIVND (reference sequence). The CDR3 is 16 residues long. The CDR3 nucleotides are TGTGCCAGTAGCAGCCGCGGGAGGGCGGGGAGGGATGAGCAGTTCTTC. Encoded protein: CASSSRGRAGRDEQFF.

The chain uses TRBV5-5 and TRBJ1-2; TRBD1 matches 8 bases. With 7 bases clipped from V and 2 bases from J, the junction kept 7 bases outside the gene matches. Germline V CDR1 and CDR2: SGHKS, YYEKEE (reference sequence). The CDR3 runs 14 residues. CDR3 in amino acids: CASRLGTGNYGYTF. In nucleotides, the CDR3 is TGTGCCAGCCGCCTAGGGACAGGCAACTATGGCTACACCTTC.

The rearrangement uses TRBV19 and TRBJ1-3; tentatively, D is TRBD1 (6 bases). The CDR3 contains 20 residues. Per the germline V gene, CDR1 is LNHDA and CDR2 is SQIVND (reference sequence). Deletions cut 4 bases from V and 0 bases from J, with 25 bases between. As DNA, the CDR3 is TGTGCCAGTAGTAAACGAACGACTAGCCCCCGGACAGCCTCTGGAAACACCATATATTTT. As protein: CASSKRTTSPRTASGNTIYF.

The CDR3 DNA follows: TGTGCCAGCAGCCCAGGGGCTGGGTGGTACGAGCAGTACTTC. Its translation: CASSPGAGWYEQYF. V usage is TRBV7-6 and J usage is TRBJ2-7; possible D gene TRBD1, 6 bases. The CDR3 contains 14 residues. The V gene lost 5 bases and the J gene lost 4 bases, with 15 bases spanning the gap. Germline assignment: CDR1 SGHVS and CDR2 FNYEAQ.

The chain carries TRBV24-1 and TRBJ1-5; 10 bases agree with TRBD1. J gave up 7 bases and V 4 bases, and 9 bases lay outside the gene matches. The CDR3 length is 16 residues. CDR1 and CDR2 from the germline V gene are KGHDR and SFDVKD. This chain's CDR3 is CATSETGTGVDQPQHF. In DNA form, the CDR3 reads TGTGCCACCAGTGAAACCGGGACAGGGGTGGACCAGCCCCAGCATTTT.